This is a list of T cell receptor beta chains from one sample in a study of human T cells and chemical hapten exposure. In TCRdb, the RACE reads were re-called with MiXCR into one record per CDR3 protein. The profile shows roughly 90,000 distinct CDR3 sequences, 9.5% to 13% of them singletons. The sample here was whole blood, taken in connection with sensitization to the hapten diphenylcyclopropenone (DPC). These receptors came from a young woman with alopecia areata. Some clones in this sample may be carry-over from other donors' samples. CDR3s include the opening cysteine and the closing phenylalanine or tryptophan. The order of the fields is V gene, clone size, D gene, J gene, CDR3 protein, CDR3 DNA. D genes are given only for firm matches. Some rows have no size entry. The others give once, few or many, or a class for an expanded clone.

TRBV20-1	many	TRBD1	TRBJ2-6	CSARDSDPGQGMAGANVLTF	TGCAGTGCTAGAGACTCCGATCCGGGACAGGGGATGGCTGGGGCCAACGTCCTGACTTTC
TRBV20-1	-	-	TRBJ2-3	CSARDGKTQADTQYF	TGCAGTGCTAGAGATGGAAAGACCCAGGCAGATACGCAGTATTTT
TRBV24-1	-	-	TRBJ2-1	CATRGEGMYEQFF	TGTGCCACGAGAGGAGAAGGGATGTATGAGCAGTTCTTC
TRBV20-1	-	TRBD2	TRBJ2-7	CSATSGGFPNEQYF	TGCAGTGCTACCTCCGGGGGGTTCCCTAACGAGCAGTACTTC
TRBV6-6	many	TRBD1	TRBJ1-6	CASSSPGQGVSPLHF	TGTGCCAGCAGTTCCCCGGGACAGGGGGTTTCACCCCTCCACTTT
TRBV7-3	many	-	TRBJ2-5	CASSLSSFYQETQYF	TGTGCCAGCAGCTTAAGTTCGTTTTACCAAGAGACCCAGTACTTC
TRBV20-1	many	TRBD2	TRBJ2-5	CSGVVAGVQETQYF	TGCAGTGGGGTGGTAGCGGGAGTCCAGGAGACCCAGTACTTC
TRBV15	few	-	TRBJ2-3	CATRTRRTGDTQYF	TGTGCCACCAGGACGAGGAGAACCGGAGATACGCAGTATTTT
TRBV5-4	few	-	TRBJ2-5	CASSLELVGTQYF	TGTGCCAGCAGCTTGGAACTAGTTGGGACCCAGTACTTC
TRBV21-1	few	-	TRBJ1-2	CASSKHRKYYGYTF	TGTGCCAGCAGCAAACACAGAAAATACTATGGCTACACCTTC
TRBV10-3	many	TRBD2	TRBJ2-2	CAISGLSGGYTGELFF	TGTGCCATCAGTGGGCTCAGCGGGGGCTACACCGGGGAGCTGTTTTTT
TRBV6-6	many	TRBD1	TRBJ2-6	CASSSTGAGANVLTF	TGTGCCAGCAGTTCTACAGGGGCTGGGGCCAACGTCCTGACTTTC
TRBV20-1	-	-	TRBJ2-7	CSARVNRFPYEQYF	TGCAGTGCTAGAGTTAATAGGTTTCCCTACGAGCAGTACTTC
TRBV18	many	-	TRBJ1-1	CASSGSDEAFF	TGTGCCAGCTCAGGATCCGATGAAGCTTTCTTT
TRBV29-1	many	-	TRBJ1-2	CSVPPRGAGGYTF	TGCAGCGTTCCGCCCAGGGGCGCGGGTGGCTACACCTTC
TRBV28	-	TRBD1	TRBJ1-1	CASSSPGGTNTEAFF	TGTGCCAGCAGTTCGCCAGGGGGGACGAACACTGAAGCTTTCTTT
TRBV20-1	few	TRBD2	TRBJ2-3	CSARDGTSGRDTQYF	TGCAGTGCTAGAGACGGGACTAGCGGGAGAGATACGCAGTATTTT
TRBV28	-	TRBD1	TRBJ2-7	CASRGTGRRYEQYF	TGTGCCAGCAGGGGGACAGGGAGAAGGTACGAGCAGTACTTC
TRBV4-1	-	-	TRBJ1-1	CASSQNRLTFF	TGCGCCAGCAGCCAGAACAGGCTAACTTTCTTT
TRBV30	many	-	TRBJ1-5	CAWSVYGVGQPQHF	TGTGCCTGGAGTGTATACGGTGTCGGTCAGCCCCAGCATTTT
TRBV6-6	-	-	TRBJ1-6	CASSHNLGPSYNSPLHF	TGTGCCAGCAGCCACAATTTGGGGCCCTCCTATAATTCACCCCTCCACTTT
TRBV2	-	-	TRBJ2-3	CASREWVGRTDTQYF	TGTGCCAGCAGGGAATGGGTAGGGCGTACAGATACGCAGTATTTT
TRBV4-3	many	-	TRBJ2-4	CASSQDLQLAKNIQYF	TGCGCCAGCAGCCAAGATCTTCAACTAGCCAAAAACATTCAGTACTTC
TRBV20-1	few	-	TRBJ1-2	CSAWTFNYGYTF	TGCAGTGCTTGGACCTTTAACTATGGCTACACCTTC
TRBV6-2/TRBV6-3	-	TRBD1	TRBJ1-2	CASSYSIQGRNYGYTF	TGTGCCAGCAGTTACTCGATACAGGGGAGGAACTATGGCTACACCTTC
TRBV28	few	-	TRBJ2-1	CASTNLDHRNEQFF	TGTGCCAGCACCAACCTGGACCATCGCAATGAGCAGTTCTTC
TRBV3-1	-	-	TRBJ1-6	CASRVLGSPLHF	TGTGCCAGCAGAGTACTTGGCTCACCCCTCCACTTT
TRBV18	few	-	TRBJ2-5	CASSPPLKTQYF	TGTGCCAGCTCACCGCCATTGAAGACCCAGTACTTC
TRBV5-1	few	TRBD1	TRBJ1-4	CASRGSQGEENEKLFF	TGCGCCAGCAGGGGTTCCCAGGGGGAAGAGAATGAAAAACTGTTTTTT
TRBV20-1	-	-	TRBJ1-1	CSAMNTEAFF	TGCAGTGCTATGAACACTGAAGCTTTCTTT
TRBV18	-	-	TRBJ2-2	CASSPQDNSMNTGELFF	TGTGCCAGCTCACCACAAGATAACAGTATGAACACCGGGGAGCTGTTTTTT
TRBV12-3/TRBV12-4	few	-	TRBJ2-5	CASSLTERAQYF	TGTGCCAGCAGTTTAACGGAGAGGGCCCAGTACTTC
TRBV10-2	many	TRBD1	TRBJ2-2	CASTRDREGTGELFF	TGCGCCAGCACCCGGGACAGGGAAGGCACCGGGGAGCTGTTTTTT
TRBV29-1	-	-	TRBJ1-1	CSVKSGDGAFF	TGCAGCGTTAAATCAGGGGATGGTGCTTTCTTT
TRBV15	many	TRBD1	TRBJ2-3	CATSRWGRGQVLYGDTQYF	TGTGCCACCAGCAGGTGGGGGCGGGGACAGGTCCTTTATGGGGATACGCAGTATTTT
TRBV7-9	-	-	TRBJ1-2	CASSSVPAAYGYTF	TGTGCCAGCAGCTCCGTACCTGCGGCCTATGGCTACACCTTC
TRBV11-2	few	-	TRBJ2-5	CASTPGGSRETQYF	TGTGCCAGCACCCCGGGGGGCTCGAGGGAGACCCAGTACTTC
TRBV7-9	-	-	TRBJ1-3	CASSLREGAGNTIYF	TGTGCCAGCAGCTTAAGGGAAGGGGCTGGAAACACCATATATTTT
TRBV10-3	many	TRBD2	TRBJ2-6	CAIRRTSGRGGGANVLTF	TGTGCCATCAGGAGGACTAGCGGGCGCGGCGGCGGGGCCAACGTCCTGACTTTC
TRBV28	-	TRBD1	TRBJ2-1	CASSVRDSWDNEQFF	TGTGCCAGCAGTGTCCGGGACAGCTGGGACAATGAGCAGTTCTTC
TRBV12-3/TRBV12-4	many	TRBD1	TRBJ1-5	CASRTGGRPQHF	TGTGCCAGCAGGACAGGGGGACGGCCCCAGCATTTT
TRBV5-4	many	-	TRBJ1-6	CASRGQKNSPLHF	TGTGCCAGCAGAGGACAGAAAAATTCACCCCTCCACTTT
TRBV12-5	many	TRBD2	TRBJ2-1	CASGLWGGVNEQFF	TGTGCTAGTGGCTTGTGGGGAGGGGTTAATGAGCAGTTCTTC
TRBV5-1	-	TRBD1	TRBJ1-6	CASSLQGGSPLHF	TGCGCCAGCAGCTTGCAGGGGGGCTCACCCCTCCACTTT
TRBV3-1	many	-	TRBJ1-2	CASSQDIRQAYGYTF	TGTGCCAGCAGCCAAGATATAAGACAGGCATATGGCTACACCTTC
TRBV29-1	few	-	TRBJ1-1	CSVGGDTNTEAFF	TGCAGCGTTGGAGGGGACACGAACACTGAAGCTTTCTTT
TRBV28	many	TRBD1	TRBJ2-7	CASSSEQGVMAEQYF	TGTGCCAGCAGTTCAGAACAGGGGGTCATGGCCGAGCAGTACTTC
TRBV27	few	TRBD1	TRBJ2-2	CASSSQPNPWGQANTGELFF	TGTGCCAGCAGTTCCCAGCCCAACCCATGGGGACAGGCGAACACCGGGGAGCTGTTTTTT
TRBV20-1	-	-	TRBJ1-2	CSAIGYYGYTF	TGCAGTGCAATAGGTTACTATGGCTACACCTTC
TRBV20-1	-	-	TRBJ2-5	CSARGRGTPGRRETQYF	TGCAGTGCTAGAGGCCGCGGGACTCCGGGCAGGAGAGAGACCCAGTACTTC
TRBV28	-	-	TRBJ2-1	CATFTGGREQFF	TGTGCCACCTTCACTGGGGGCCGGGAGCAGTTCTTC
TRBV7-9	many	-	TRBJ1-2	CASSLGTDFGGYTF	TGTGCCAGCAGCTTAGGGACAGACTTTGGTGGCTACACCTTC
TRBV20-1	few	TRBD2	TRBJ2-7	CSAARTSGQSYEQYF	TGCAGTGCTGCACGGACTAGCGGGCAATCCTACGAGCAGTACTTC
TRBV12-3/TRBV12-4	many	-	TRBJ1-1	CASSFRGQSELRGTEAFF	TGTGCCAGCAGTTTTCGTGGACAGTCAGAACTAAGGGGCACTGAAGCTTTCTTT
TRBV4-2	many	-	TRBJ2-7	CASSQDTGVKSYEQYF	TGTGCCAGCAGCCAAGATACGGGGGTTAAATCCTACGAGCAGTACTTC
TRBV29-1	many	-	TRBJ1-1	CSVVVSMGLNTEAFF	TGCAGCGTTGTAGTGTCGATGGGTCTCAACACTGAAGCTTTCTTT
TRBV12-3/TRBV12-4	many	TRBD1	TRBJ1-1	CASSFGRGPAFF	TGTGCCAGCAGTTTTGGTAGGGGGCCGGCTTTCTTT
TRBV27	many	-	TRBJ1-5	CASSPWVGGGNQPQHF	TGTGCCAGCAGCCCCTGGGTAGGAGGTGGCAATCAGCCCCAGCATTTT
TRBV20-1	many	-	TRBJ2-7	CSAADSYEQYF	TGCAGTGCTGCGGACAGCTACGAGCAGTACTTC
TRBV6-2/TRBV6-3	few	-	TRBJ2-1	CAASTQGSYNEQFF	TGTGCCGCCAGCACCCAGGGGTCCTACAATGAGCAGTTCTTC